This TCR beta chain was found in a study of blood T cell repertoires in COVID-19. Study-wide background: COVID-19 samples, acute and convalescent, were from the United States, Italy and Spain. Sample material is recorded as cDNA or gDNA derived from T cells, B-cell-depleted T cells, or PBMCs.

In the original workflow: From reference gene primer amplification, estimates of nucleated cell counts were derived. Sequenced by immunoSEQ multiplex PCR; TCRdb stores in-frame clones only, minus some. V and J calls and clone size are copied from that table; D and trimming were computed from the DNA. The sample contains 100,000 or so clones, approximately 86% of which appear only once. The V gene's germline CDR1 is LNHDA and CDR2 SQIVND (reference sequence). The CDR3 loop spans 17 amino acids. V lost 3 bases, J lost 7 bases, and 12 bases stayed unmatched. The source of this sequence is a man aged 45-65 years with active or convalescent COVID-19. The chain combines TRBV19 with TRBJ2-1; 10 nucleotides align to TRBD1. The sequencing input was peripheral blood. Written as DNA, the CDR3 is TGTGCCAGTAGTATTTCCCCCGGGACAGGGGTAGGGAATGAGCAGTTCTTC. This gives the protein CASSISPGTGVGNEQFF. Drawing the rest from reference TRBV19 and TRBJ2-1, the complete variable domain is DGGITQSPKYLFRKEGQNVTLSCEQNLNHDAMYWYRQDPGQGLRLIYYSQIVNDFQKGDIAEGYSVSREKKESFPLTVTSAQKNPTAFYLCASSISPGTGVGNEQFFGPGTRLTVL.